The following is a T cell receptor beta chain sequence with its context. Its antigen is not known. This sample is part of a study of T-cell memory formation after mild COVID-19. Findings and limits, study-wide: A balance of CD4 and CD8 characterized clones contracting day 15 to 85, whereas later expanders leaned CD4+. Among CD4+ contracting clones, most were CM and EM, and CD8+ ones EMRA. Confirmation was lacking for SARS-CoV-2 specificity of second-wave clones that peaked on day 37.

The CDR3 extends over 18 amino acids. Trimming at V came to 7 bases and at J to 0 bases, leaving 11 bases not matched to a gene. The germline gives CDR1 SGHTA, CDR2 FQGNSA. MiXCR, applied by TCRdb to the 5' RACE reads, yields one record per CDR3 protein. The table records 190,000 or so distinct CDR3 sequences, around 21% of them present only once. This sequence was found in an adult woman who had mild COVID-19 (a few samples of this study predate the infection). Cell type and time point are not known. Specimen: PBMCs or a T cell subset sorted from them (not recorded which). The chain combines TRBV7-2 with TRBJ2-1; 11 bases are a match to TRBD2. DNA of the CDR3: TGTGCCAGCACCGCGGGACTAGCGGACTTATACTCCTACAATGAGCAGTTCTTC. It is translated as CASTAGLADLYSYNEQFF.